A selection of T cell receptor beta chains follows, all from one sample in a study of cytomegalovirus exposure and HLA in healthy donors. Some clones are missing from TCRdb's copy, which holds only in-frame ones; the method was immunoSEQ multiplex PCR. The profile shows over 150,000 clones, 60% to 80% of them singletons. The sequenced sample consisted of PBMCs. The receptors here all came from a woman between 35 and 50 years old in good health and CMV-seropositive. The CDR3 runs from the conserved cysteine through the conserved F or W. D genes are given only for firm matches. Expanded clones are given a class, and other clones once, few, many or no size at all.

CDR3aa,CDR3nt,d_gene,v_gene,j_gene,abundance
CASSGVSGEQYF,TGTGCCAGCAGTGGGGTAAGCGGCGAGCAGTACTTC,.,TRBV6-5,TRBJ2-7,.
CASSLKGGISDGYTF,TGCGCCAGCAGCTTGAAGGGGGGGATAAGTGATGGCTACACCTTC,.,TRBV5-1,TRBJ1-2,few
CAWSVLQVETQYF,TGTGCCTGGAGTGTACTGCAGGTGGAGACCCAGTACTTC,.,TRBV30,TRBJ2-5,.
CASSTQLAGGETQYF,TGCGCCAGCAGCACTCAACTAGCGGGGGGGGAGACCCAGTACTTC,TRBD2,TRBV5-1,TRBJ2-5,few
CASSPPRPDTQYF,TGTGCCAGCAGCCCCCCCCGTCCAGATACGCAGTATTTT,.,TRBV9,TRBJ2-3,.
CASSVGWLRRNTEAFF,TGTGCCAGCAGCGTAGGCTGGCTAAGGAGGAACACTGAAGCTTTCTTT,.,TRBV9,TRBJ1-1,once
CASSLVGTGEETQYF,TGCGCCAGCAGCTTGGTCGGGACAGGGGAAGAGACCCAGTACTTC,TRBD1,TRBV5-1,TRBJ2-5,.
CASSHRQPPYEQYF,TGTGCCAGCAGCCACCGACAGCCCCCCTACGAGCAGTACTTC,.,TRBV5-6,TRBJ2-7,.
CASSQDSRGYEQYF,TGCGCCAGCAGCCAAGATTCCAGAGGCTACGAGCAGTACTTC,.,TRBV4-1,TRBJ2-7,.
CASSGPGNGYTF,TGTGCCAGCAGTGGTCCCGGGAACGGCTACACCTTC,.,TRBV25-1,TRBJ1-2,.
CASSFSGEGEAFF,TGCGCCAGCAGCTTTTCCGGGGAGGGGGAAGCTTTCTTT,.,TRBV5-1,TRBJ1-1,few
CASSPMGQDEKLFF,TGTGCCAGCAGCCCAATGGGCCAGGATGAAAAACTGTTTTTT,.,TRBV7-8,TRBJ1-4,.
CSVSGEWGEQYF,TGCAGCGTGTCAGGGGAATGGGGCGAGCAGTACTTC,.,TRBV29-1,TRBJ2-7,.
CASSLQDQETQYF,TGTGCCAGCAGCCTCCAGGACCAAGAGACCCAGTACTTC,.,TRBV9,TRBJ2-5,.
CASTPPWGGVTF,TGTGCCAGCACCCCACCGTGGGGGGGCGTAACCTTC,.,TRBV7-9,TRBJ1-2,.
CAWGGGRGETQYF,TGTGCCTGGGGCGGGGGCCGTGGAGAGACCCAGTACTTC,.,TRBV30,TRBJ2-5,few
CASSIVAGYGYTF,TGTGCCAGTAGTATAGTGGCAGGATATGGCTACACCTTC,.,TRBV19,TRBJ1-2,.
CASSRRTSGPNEQFF,TGTGCCAGCAGCCGGCGGACTAGCGGCCCCAATGAGCAGTTCTTC,TRBD2,TRBV7-2,TRBJ2-1,.
CAWRRANTGELFF,TGTGCCTGGAGGAGGGCGAACACCGGGGAGCTGTTTTTT,.,TRBV30,TRBJ2-2,.
CASGQQGATYEQYF,TGTGCCAGCGGCCAACAGGGGGCCACCTACGAGCAGTACTTC,TRBD1,TRBV11-2,TRBJ2-7,.
CASSVGRVLTGGGYTF,TGTGCCAGCAGTGTCGGGCGAGTTCTCACCGGCGGGGGCTACACCTTC,.,TRBV28,TRBJ1-2,few
CASSLARAGVVREQYF,TGTGCCAGCAGCTTAGCCCGAGCGGGAGTGGTGCGGGAGCAGTACTTC,TRBD2,TRBV7-2,TRBJ2-7,.
CASTRRLASYNEQFF,TGTGCCAGCACCCGCCGGCTAGCGAGCTACAATGAGCAGTTCTTC,.,TRBV6-5,TRBJ2-1,.
CASSEGGGQPQHF,TGCGCCAGCAGCGAGGGGGGAGGTCAGCCCCAGCATTTT,.,TRBV10-2,TRBJ1-5,.
CAWSPNSKETQYF,TGTGCCTGGAGTCCAAACTCTAAAGAGACCCAGTACTTC,.,TRBV30,TRBJ2-5,once
CASSYPRAGGTDTQYF,TGTGCCAGCAGTTATCCCCGGGCAGGGGGCACAGATACGCAGTATTTT,.,TRBV28,TRBJ2-3,.
CASSYSSGVGTGELFF,TGTGCCAGCAGTTACTCGTCAGGGGTAGGCACCGGGGAGCTGTTTTTT,.,TRBV6-5,TRBJ2-2,.
CASGQRTPYEQYF,TGTGCTAGTGGTCAAAGGACACCCTACGAGCAGTACTTC,.,TRBV12-5,TRBJ2-7,.
CASSLMPGRNSPLHF,TGTGCCAGCAGCTTAATGCCAGGGCGGAATTCACCCCTCCACTTT,.,TRBV7-9,TRBJ1-6,.
CAWSTGRKNTIYF,TGTGCCTGGAGTACGGGAAGAAAAAACACCATATATTTT,.,TRBV30,TRBJ1-3,.
CASSSQINEKLFF,TGTGCCAGCAGTTCCCAGATTAATGAAAAACTGTTTTTT,.,TRBV6-5,TRBJ1-4,.
CASSQTGAGGLKETQYF,TGCGCCAGCAGCCAAACAGGGGCGGGAGGGTTGAAAGAGACCCAGTACTTC,TRBD2,TRBV4-1,TRBJ2-5,.
CASSTTGTGLEKLFF,TGTGCCAGCAGTACCACCGGGACAGGGCTTGAAAAACTGTTTTTT,TRBD1,TRBV6-6,TRBJ1-4,.
CASSLEGADTQYF,TGTGCCAGCAGCTTGGAGGGGGCAGATACGCAGTATTTT,.,TRBV5-4,TRBJ2-3,few
CASSPKSEAFF,TGTGCCAGCTCACCTAAATCCGAAGCTTTCTTT,.,TRBV18,TRBJ1-1,.
CASSKVCGLMYGQPQHF,TGTGCCAGCAGCAAAGTCTGCGGTCTTATGTATGGTCAGCCCCAGCATTTT,.,TRBV21-1,TRBJ1-5,.
CSVVEGRGETQYF,TGCAGCGTTGTTGAAGGCAGGGGGGAGACCCAGTACTTC,TRBD1,TRBV29-1,TRBJ2-5,few
CASSRAGQGDTEAFF,TGCGCCAGCAGCCGAGCGGGACAGGGAGACACTGAAGCTTTCTTT,TRBD1,TRBV4-1,TRBJ1-1,.
CASSVSGATDTQYF,TGTGCCAGCAGCGTATCAGGGGCAACAGATACGCAGTATTTT,.,TRBV9,TRBJ2-3,.
CASSVWTGGTEAFF,TGTGCCAGCAGTGTATGGACCGGGGGGACTGAAGCTTTCTTT,.,TRBV6-1,TRBJ1-1,.
CASGLQGTHGYTF,TGTGCTAGTGGTCTCCAGGGAACCCATGGCTACACCTTC,.,TRBV12-5,TRBJ1-2,.
CASSSTWNTGELFF,TGTGCCAGCAGCTCCACTTGGAACACCGGGGAGCTGTTTTTT,.,TRBV5-5,TRBJ2-2,.
CASSLGGDLRNTQYF,TGTGCCAGCAGCTTAGGCGGGGACCTCAGGAATACGCAGTATTTT,.,TRBV7-2,TRBJ2-3,.
CASSRQYTEAFF,TGTGCCAGCAGTCGACAGTACACTGAAGCTTTCTTT,.,TRBV7-2,TRBJ1-1,.
CSAPTDSEQYF,TGCAGTGCTCCCACAGATTCCGAGCAGTACTTC,.,TRBV20-1,TRBJ2-7,.
CAWKAGRGTTDTQYF,TGTGCCTGGAAAGCCGGGAGGGGGACCACAGATACGCAGTATTTT,TRBD2,TRBV30,TRBJ2-3,.
CASSLVGAGGRTDTQYF,TGTGCCAGCAGCTTAGTCGGAGCGGGAGGAAGAACAGATACGCAGTATTTT,TRBD2,TRBV7-2,TRBJ2-3,.
CASSISGNREQFF,TGTGCCAGCAGCATATCAGGGAACCGTGAGCAGTTCTTC,.,TRBV7-7,TRBJ2-1,few
CASSGQQGGNEKLFF,TGTGCCAGCAGTGGGCAACAGGGGGGGAATGAAAAACTGTTTTTT,TRBD1,TRBV6-1,TRBJ1-4,few
CASSPRRGSSDEKLFF,TGTGCCAGCAGCCCGAGGCGGGGGTCTAGTGATGAAAAACTGTTTTTT,.,TRBV7-9,TRBJ1-4,.
CASSLPTSGRNYNEQFF,TGTGCCAGCAGCCTACCGACTAGCGGGAGGAACTACAATGAGCAGTTCTTC,TRBD2,TRBV7-9,TRBJ2-1,once
CASSLAGTAGDYGYTF,TGCGCCAGCAGCTTGGCCGGGACAGCGGGAGACTATGGCTACACCTTC,TRBD1,TRBV5-1,TRBJ1-2,.
CASSFLAGQQETQYF,TGTGCCAGCAGCTTTCTAGCGGGGCAACAAGAGACCCAGTACTTC,TRBD2,TRBV7-2,TRBJ2-5,.
CASSDAGAGNNEQFF,TGCGCCAGCAGTGACGCGGGGGCCGGAAACAATGAGCAGTTCTTC,.,TRBV10-1,TRBJ2-1,.
CASSLDSGVYEQYF,TGTGCCAGCAGCTTAGATTCAGGGGTCTACGAGCAGTACTTC,.,TRBV11-3,TRBJ2-7,.